This TCR beta chain was captured in a study of early T cells in non-severe SARS-CoV-2 infection. As for the study in general: Alpha and beta chains were unpaired, from unsorted whole-blood bulk RNA.

Unique molecular identifiers tagged individual cDNA molecules. TCRdb re-analysed the 5' RACE reads in MiXCR, keeping a single row per CDR3 protein. This repertoire shows about 48,000 distinct CDR3 sequences, around 13% found once; its top ten account for around 9.6%. This clonotype has a count of ten or more. With V trimmed by 2 bases and J by 2 bases, 3 bases remained unmatched. This CDR3 comprises 15 residues. The germline CDR1 and CDR2 sequences are SNHLY and FYNNEI. Sequencing input: whole blood. The chain has TRBV2 and TRBJ1-5; TRBD1 matches 7 bases. The clonotype was recovered from an adult who was a healthcare worker with PCR-confirmed SARS-CoV-2 infection or an uninfected control (not recorded which). CDR3 sequence: CASSETGVRNQPQHF. CDR3 sequence (DNA): TGTGCCAGCAGTGAAACAGGGGTGCGCAATCAGCCCCAGCATTTT.